This T cell receptor beta chain was observed in a study of circulating and synovial CD4+ cells in juvenile arthritis. The germline gives CDR1 MNHEY, CDR2 SMNVEV (reference sequence). The CDR3 is 17 amino acids. J gave up 6 bases and V 3 bases, and 12 bases lay outside the gene matches. Assay used: immunoSEQ multiplex PCR; TCRdb lists only in-frame clones, some missing. The profile shows 35,000 or so clones, roughly 96% of them singletons. In regard to this clone: The antigen remains unidentified.

Study-wide findings and caveats: Diversity here was lower than in bulk blood CD4 cells. These blood cells shared more CDR3 sequences with synovium than bulk blood.

The sample consisted of CD4+ T cells from blood. This clonotype was obtained from a human donor with juvenile idiopathic arthritis. The chain uses TRBV27 and TRBJ2-1; 9 nucleotides align to TRBD2. CDR3 amino acids: CASSFPLAGVGGNEQFF. The CDR3 nucleotides read TGTGCCAGCAGTTTCCCCTTAGCGGGGGTAGGGGGCAATGAGCAGTTCTTC.